Only one count was recorded for the clone carrying this TCR beta chain. The target antigen is unknown. These data are taken from a study of Ad26.COV2.S vaccination and SARS-CoV-2 variants. Clones were sequenced by immunoSEQ multiplex PCR, and TCRdb holds only the in-frame ones, with some missing. The table has approximately 340,000 clones, under 95% seen once; the top ten hold around 4.2%. Germline CDR1 KGHDR, CDR2 SFDVKD. Trimming removed 9 bases from V and 4 bases from J; junction bases left unmatched: 9. The CDR3 is 14 amino acids. Whole-study findings and limits: Spike-specific TCR breadth ran higher among vaccine recipients than placebo recipients.

The rearrangement links TRBV24-1 to TRBJ1-2; TRBD1 agrees at 8 bases. This specimen was peripheral blood, taken after recovery from COVID-19. The sequence came from a human donor who had recovered from COVID-19. Here the CDR3 DNA reads TGTGCCACCCAGACAGGGGATGGCCCCTATGGCTACACCTTC. The encoded protein is CATQTGDGPYGYTF.